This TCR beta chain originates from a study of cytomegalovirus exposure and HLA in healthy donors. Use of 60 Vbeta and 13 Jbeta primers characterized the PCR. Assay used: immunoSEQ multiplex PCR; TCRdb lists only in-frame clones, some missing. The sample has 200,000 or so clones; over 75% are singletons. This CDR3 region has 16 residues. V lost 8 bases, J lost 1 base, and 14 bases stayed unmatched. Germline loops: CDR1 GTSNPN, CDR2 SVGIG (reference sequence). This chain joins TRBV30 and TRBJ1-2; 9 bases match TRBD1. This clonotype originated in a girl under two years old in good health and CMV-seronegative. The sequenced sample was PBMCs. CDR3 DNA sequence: TGTGCCGGCCTTAACACCGGGACAGGGAATAACTATGGCTACACCTTC. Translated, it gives CAGLNTGTGNNYGYTF.